The rows below give T cell receptor beta chains drawn from one sample of a study of blood T cell repertoires in COVID-19. The protocol was immunoSEQ multiplex PCR, while the TCRdb copy is restricted to in-frame clones and leaves out a portion. The table has over 110,000 clones, roughly 80% seen once. The sequenced sample was peripheral blood. The receptors were gathered from a man between 65 and 85 years old who had recovered from COVID-19. The conserved cysteine and the conserved F or W are not part of the CDR3 here. Each record gives: clone size, V gene, J gene, CDR3 protein. Clone size appears in some rows only: once, few, many, or a class for an expanded clone.

clone_size: .
v_call: TRBV27
j_call: TRBJ1-2
cdr3_aa: ASRTGGGNYGYT

clone_size: .
v_call: TRBV7-2
j_call: TRBJ2-7
cdr3_aa: ASSNRTGSYEQY

clone_size: .
v_call: TRBV10-3
j_call: TRBJ2-3
cdr3_aa: AISETTSLRGTDTQY

clone_size: many
v_call: TRBV3-1/TRBV3-2
j_call: TRBJ2-2
cdr3_aa: ASSQGSDSRTGELF

clone_size: .
v_call: TRBV30
j_call: TRBJ1-3
cdr3_aa: AWSLSGHRSSGNTIY

clone_size: once
v_call: TRBV7-2
j_call: TRBJ2-7
cdr3_aa: ASSFPEGPSSYEQY

clone_size: .
v_call: TRBV5-6
j_call: TRBJ1-1
cdr3_aa: ASSSYRGRNTEAF

clone_size: once
v_call: TRBV9
j_call: TRBJ2-1
cdr3_aa: ASSSRDSGSGYNEQF

clone_size: .
v_call: TRBV11-2
j_call: TRBJ1-4
cdr3_aa: ASSWGQGNTNEKLF

clone_size: once
v_call: TRBV30
j_call: TRBJ1-5
cdr3_aa: AWSYRGMGQPQH

clone_size: .
v_call: TRBV5-6
j_call: TRBJ1-1
cdr3_aa: ASSTLTGGLTEAF

clone_size: .
v_call: TRBV7-2
j_call: TRBJ2-1
cdr3_aa: ASRTPGGFYNEQF

clone_size: .
v_call: TRBV10-3
j_call: TRBJ2-5
cdr3_aa: AISSGTGMVLGTQY

clone_size: few
v_call: TRBV2
j_call: TRBJ1-2
cdr3_aa: ASSETRDRLN

clone_size: .
v_call: TRBV18
j_call: TRBJ2-7
cdr3_aa: ASSATTGTGFYEQY

clone_size: .
v_call: TRBV25-1
j_call: TRBJ2-5
cdr3_aa: ASSEYPWERGSWETQY

clone_size: .
v_call: TRBV12-3/TRBV12-4
j_call: TRBJ2-5
cdr3_aa: ASSSGGPETQY

clone_size: .
v_call: TRBV11-2
j_call: TRBJ2-2
cdr3_aa: ASSLSRQGNTGELF

clone_size: .
v_call: TRBV4-3
j_call: TRBJ1-2
cdr3_aa: ASSQSQGLGYGYT

clone_size: .
v_call: TRBV4-1
j_call: TRBJ2-1
cdr3_aa: ASSQHQSRGEAEQF

clone_size: .
v_call: TRBV30
j_call: TRBJ2-7
cdr3_aa: AWSPLGTSGPMKQY

clone_size: few
v_call: TRBV15
j_call: TRBJ1-3
cdr3_aa: ATTFRGSGNTIY

clone_size: .
v_call: TRBV30
j_call: TRBJ2-2
cdr3_aa: AHDGAGVLRELF

clone_size: .
v_call: TRBV5-1
j_call: TRBJ2-5
cdr3_aa: ASRDSQETQY

clone_size: .
v_call: TRBV10-3
j_call: TRBJ1-1
cdr3_aa: AISGDRGTEAF

clone_size: .
v_call: TRBV5-6
j_call: TRBJ1-6
cdr3_aa: ASSRTGGAVNSPLH

clone_size: .
v_call: TRBV29-1
j_call: TRBJ2-5
cdr3_aa: SVRLARYQETQY